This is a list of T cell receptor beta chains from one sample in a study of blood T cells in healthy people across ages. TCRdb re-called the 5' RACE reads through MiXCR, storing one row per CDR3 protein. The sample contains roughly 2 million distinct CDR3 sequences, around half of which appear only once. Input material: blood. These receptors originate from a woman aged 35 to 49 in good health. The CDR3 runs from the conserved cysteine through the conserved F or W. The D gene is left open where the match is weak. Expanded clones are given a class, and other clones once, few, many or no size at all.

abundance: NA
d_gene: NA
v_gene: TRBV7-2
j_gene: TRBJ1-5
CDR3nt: TGTGCCAGCAGCTTAAACCCGACACCGGGTGATCGGCCCCAGCATTTT
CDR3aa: CASSLNPTPGDRPQHF

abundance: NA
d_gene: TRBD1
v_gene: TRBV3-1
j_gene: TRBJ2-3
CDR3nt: TGTGCCAGCAGCCAAGCCACGGGACAGGAGGTAGATACGCAGTATTTT
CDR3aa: CASSQATGQEVDTQYF

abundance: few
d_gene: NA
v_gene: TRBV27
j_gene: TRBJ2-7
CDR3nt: TGTGCCAGTAGGGATCCTGGATACGAGCAGTACTTC
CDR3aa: CASRDPGYEQYF

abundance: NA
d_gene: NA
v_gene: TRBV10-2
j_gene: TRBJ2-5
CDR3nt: TGCGCCAGCAAAGGGGCAGGGCGGATTGAGACCCAGTACTTC
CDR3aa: CASKGAGRIETQYF

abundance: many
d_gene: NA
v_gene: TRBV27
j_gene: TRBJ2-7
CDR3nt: TGTGCCAGCAGTCCCGGACTGTTGAGCTCCTACGAGCAGTACTTC
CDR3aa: CASSPGLLSSYEQYF

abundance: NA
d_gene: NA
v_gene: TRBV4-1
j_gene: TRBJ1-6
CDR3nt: TGCGCCAGCAGCCAAGTAGGCCCCTTTAATTCACCCCTCCACTTT
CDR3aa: CASSQVGPFNSPLHF

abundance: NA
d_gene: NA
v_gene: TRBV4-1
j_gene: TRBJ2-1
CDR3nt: TGCGCCAGCAGCCAAGGGCAGGCGGGCTCCTACAATGAGCAGTTCTTC
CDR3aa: CASSQGQAGSYNEQFF

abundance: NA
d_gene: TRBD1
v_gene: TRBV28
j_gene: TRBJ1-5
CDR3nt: TGTGCCAGCAGTTTACGACAGGGGAGCGATCAGCCCCAGCATTTT
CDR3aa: CASSLRQGSDQPQHF

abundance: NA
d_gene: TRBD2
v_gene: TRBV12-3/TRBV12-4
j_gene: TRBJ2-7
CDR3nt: TGTGCCAGCAGCTCCACTAGCGGGGGGGCCCACGAGCAGTACTTC
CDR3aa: CASSSTSGGAHEQYF

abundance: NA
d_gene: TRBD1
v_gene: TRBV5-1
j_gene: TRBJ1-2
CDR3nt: TGCGCCAGCAGCTTTCCAGGGGGCGCTTTTAATGGCTACACCTTC
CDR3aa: CASSFPGGAFNGYTF

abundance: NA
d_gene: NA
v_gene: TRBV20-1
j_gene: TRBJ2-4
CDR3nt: TGCAGTGCACGACTGGGGCTAGCCAAAAACATTCAGTACTTC
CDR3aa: CSARLGLAKNIQYF

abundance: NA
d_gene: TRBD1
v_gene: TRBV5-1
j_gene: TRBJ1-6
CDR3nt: TGCGCCAGCAGCTTATCCGGGACAGGGGGTCAAGCACCCCTCCACTTT
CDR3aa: CASSLSGTGGQAPLHF

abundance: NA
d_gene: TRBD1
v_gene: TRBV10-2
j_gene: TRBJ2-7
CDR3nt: TGCGCCAGCAGTGAGACCCGCGACAGGGCGGCGTACGAGCAGTACTTC
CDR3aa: CASSETRDRAAYEQYF

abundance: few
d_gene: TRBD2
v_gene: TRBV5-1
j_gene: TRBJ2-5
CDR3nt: TGCGCCAGCAGCGTAAGGACTAGCGGGGGTTCCCAAGAGACCCAGTACTTC
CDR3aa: CASSVRTSGGSQETQYF

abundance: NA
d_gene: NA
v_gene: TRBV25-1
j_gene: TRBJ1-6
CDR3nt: TGTGCCAGCAGTGGTGTGGGGCTCGATAATTCACCCCTCCACTTT
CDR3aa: CASSGVGLDNSPLHF

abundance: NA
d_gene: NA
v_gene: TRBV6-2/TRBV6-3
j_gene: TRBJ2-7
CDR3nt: TGTGCCAGCAGTTACTCGAATCAGCCCCACGAGCAGTACTTC
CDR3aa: CASSYSNQPHEQYF

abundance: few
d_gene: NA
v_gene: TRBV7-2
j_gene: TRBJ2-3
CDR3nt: TGTGCCAGCACCCCCCAATCGGGGTCGTTTAGCACAGATACGCAGTATTTT
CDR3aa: CASTPQSGSFSTDTQYF

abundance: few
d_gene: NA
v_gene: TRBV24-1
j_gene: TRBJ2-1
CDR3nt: NA
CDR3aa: CATSDRDFRGPDNEQFF

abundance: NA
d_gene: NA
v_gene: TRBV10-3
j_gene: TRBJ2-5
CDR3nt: TGTGCCATCAGTGCCTCAGGGATACAAGAGACCCAGTACTTC
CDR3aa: CAISASGIQETQYF

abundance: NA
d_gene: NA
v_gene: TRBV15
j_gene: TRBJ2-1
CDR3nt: TGTGCCACCAGCAGAGACCCTCAGGCCTACAATGAGCAGTTCTTC
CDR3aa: CATSRDPQAYNEQFF

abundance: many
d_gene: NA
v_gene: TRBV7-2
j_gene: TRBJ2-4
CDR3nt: TGTGCCAGCAGCGATACAGTACTAGCCAAAAACATTCAGTACTTC
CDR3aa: CASSDTVLAKNIQYF

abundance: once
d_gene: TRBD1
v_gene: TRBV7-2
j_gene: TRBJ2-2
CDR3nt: TGTGCCAGCAGCTTCGACAGGGGGACCGGGGAGCTGTTTTTT
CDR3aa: CASSFDRGTGELFF

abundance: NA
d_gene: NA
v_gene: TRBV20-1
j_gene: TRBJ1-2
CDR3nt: TGCAGTGCTAGATCGGAATCGGGGTATGGCTACACCTTC
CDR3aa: CSARSESGYGYTF

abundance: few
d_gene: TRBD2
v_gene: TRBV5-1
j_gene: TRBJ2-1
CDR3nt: TGCGCCAGCAGCGCCCCGGGAGGCCTCAATGAGCAGTTCTTC
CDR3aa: CASSAPGGLNEQFF

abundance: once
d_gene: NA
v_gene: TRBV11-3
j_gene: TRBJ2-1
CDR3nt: TGTGCCAGCAGCTCCAAGACAGACCGGGATGAGCAGTTCTTC
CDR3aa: CASSSKTDRDEQFF

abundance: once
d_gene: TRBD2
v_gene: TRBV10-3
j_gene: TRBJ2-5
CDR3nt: TGTGCCACCGGTGGAGGGTCGCGGGAGCAGTACTTC
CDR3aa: CATGGGSREQYF

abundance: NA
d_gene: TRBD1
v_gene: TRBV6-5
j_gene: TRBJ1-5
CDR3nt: TGTGCCAGCAGTTCCCGGGGACAGGGGGGTAGCAATCAGCCCCAGCATTTT
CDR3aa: CASSSRGQGGSNQPQHF

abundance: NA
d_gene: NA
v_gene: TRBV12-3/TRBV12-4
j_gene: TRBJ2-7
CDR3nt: TGTGCCAGCAGTCTCCTGCTTGGGGGGGGGCACGGCGAGCAGTACTTC
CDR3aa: CASSLLLGGGHGEQYF

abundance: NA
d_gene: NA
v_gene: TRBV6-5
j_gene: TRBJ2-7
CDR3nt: TGTGCCAGCAGTTATTATAGCGGCGAGCAGTACTTC
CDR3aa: CASSYYSGEQYF

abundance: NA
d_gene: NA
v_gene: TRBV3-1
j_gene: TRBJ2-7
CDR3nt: TGTGCCAGCAGCTACTTTCGAGGGGGATCCACCTCCAATGAGCAGTACTTC
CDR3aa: CASSYFRGGSTSNEQYF

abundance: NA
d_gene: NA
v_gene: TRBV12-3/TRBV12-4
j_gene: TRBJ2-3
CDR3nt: TGTGCCGGGGGATTTGGTCCCACAGATACGCAGTATTTT
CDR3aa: CAGGFGPTDTQYF

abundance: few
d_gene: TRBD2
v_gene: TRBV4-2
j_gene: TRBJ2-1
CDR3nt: TGTGCCAGCAGCCAAGCGGGGGGATATAGCGACAATGAGCAGTTCTTC
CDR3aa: CASSQAGGYSDNEQFF

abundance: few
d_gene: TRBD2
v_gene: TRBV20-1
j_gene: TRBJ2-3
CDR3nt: TGCAGTGCTAGAACCGGGACTAGCGGCGATACGCAGTATTTT
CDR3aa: CSARTGTSGDTQYF

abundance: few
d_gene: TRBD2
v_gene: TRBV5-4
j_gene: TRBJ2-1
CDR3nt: TGTGCCAGCAGACTTGGGGGCGGGCTAGCGGGGGGGAATGAGCAGTTCTTC
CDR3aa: CASRLGGGLAGGNEQFF

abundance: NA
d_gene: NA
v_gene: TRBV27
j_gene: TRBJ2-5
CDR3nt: TGTGCCAGCAGTTTATATCCGGGGCCAGAGACCCAGTACTTC
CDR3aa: CASSLYPGPETQYF

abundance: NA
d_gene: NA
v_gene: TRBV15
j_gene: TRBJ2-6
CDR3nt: TGTGCCACCAGCCCTCGGACTGTATCTGGGGCCAACGTCCTGACTTTC
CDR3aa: CATSPRTVSGANVLTF

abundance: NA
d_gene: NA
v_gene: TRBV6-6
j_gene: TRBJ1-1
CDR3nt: TGTGCCAGCAGTCGGACAGCCCACTATAGGGACACTGAAGCTTTCTTT
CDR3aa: CASSRTAHYRDTEAFF

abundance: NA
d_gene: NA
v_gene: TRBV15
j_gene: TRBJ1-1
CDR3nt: TGTGCCACCAGCAGGGGCGGCGAGAACACTGAAGCTTTCTTT
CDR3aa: CATSRGGENTEAFF

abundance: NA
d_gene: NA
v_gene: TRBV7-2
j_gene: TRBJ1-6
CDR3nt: TGTGCCAGCAGCCCACTGGCAGGCTCCTATAATTCACCCCTCCACTTT
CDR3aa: CASSPLAGSYNSPLHF

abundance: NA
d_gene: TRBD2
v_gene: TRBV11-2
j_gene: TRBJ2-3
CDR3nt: TGTGCCAGCAGCTTAGATCCCCGGGACTACAGCGCTCCTACTCGGGGACCCACAGATACGCAGTATTTT
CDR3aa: CASSLDPRDYSAPTRGPTDTQYF

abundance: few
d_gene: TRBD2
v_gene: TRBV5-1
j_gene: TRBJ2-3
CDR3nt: TGCGCCAGCAGCTCTGGCGGTAGCGGGAGAACCACAGATACGCAGTATTTT
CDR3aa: CASSSGGSGRTTDTQYF

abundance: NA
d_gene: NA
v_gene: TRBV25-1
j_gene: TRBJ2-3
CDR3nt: TGTGCCAGCAGTTTAAACGAACAGGGTTTGACAGATACGCAGTATTTT
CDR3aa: CASSLNEQGLTDTQYF

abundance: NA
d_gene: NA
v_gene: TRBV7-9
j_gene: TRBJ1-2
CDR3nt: TGTGCCAGCAGCTTAGCCGAGTCGGGGGTTCGGGGCTACACCTTC
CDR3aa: CASSLAESGVRGYTF

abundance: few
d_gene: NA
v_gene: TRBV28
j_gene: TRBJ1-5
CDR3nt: TGTGCCAGCAGTTTTTTTTCACAGGGCAATCAGCCCCAGCATTTT
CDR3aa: CASSFFSQGNQPQHF